The 10 T cell receptor beta chains in this list originate from one sample, sequenced in a study of cytomegalovirus exposure and HLA in healthy donors. This PCR relied on a set of 60 Vbeta primers and 13 Jbeta primers. Assay: immunoSEQ multiplex PCR; the TCRdb copy retains only in-frame clones and omits some. The data show about 140,000 clones, 77% seen once. Sequencing input: PBMCs. The receptors here all came from a man under 40 in good health and CMV-seronegative.

J is TRBJ2-6 and V is TRBV14, with TRBD1 matching 8 bases. CDR1 is SGHDN and CDR2 is FVKESK in the germline V gene. The ends lost 1 base at V and 10 bases at J; junction bases unmatched: 9. The CDR3 loop spans 16 amino acids. The CDR3 DNA sequence: TGTGCCAGCAGCCAAGTCCGTGGGACAGGTTGGAACGTCCTGACTTTC. This translates into CASSQVRGTGWNVLTF.

V and J are TRBV6-5 and TRBJ2-1; 12 positions agree with TRBD2. CDR3 size: 15 residues. Germline V CDR1 and CDR2: MNHEY, SVGAGI. V was pared by 6 bases and J by 9 bases, with 9 bases of the junction left unmatched. The CDR3 loop reads CASSPGLAGIGEQFF. Here the CDR3 DNA reads TGTGCCAGCAGCCCCGGACTAGCGGGAATCGGTGAGCAGTTCTTC.

This chain links TRBV6-5 with TRBJ1-1; D is undetermined. Trimming removed 6 bases from V and 6 bases from J, with 11 bases in between. The CDR3 totals 12 residues. The germline CDR1 and CDR2 sequences are MNHEY and SVGAGI. The CDR3 nucleotides read TGTGCCAGCAGAGACAACACACCTGAAGCTTTCTTT. This sequence encodes CASRDNTPEAFF.

The V gene is TRBV30, the J gene TRBJ2-2; D is perhaps TRBD1 (6 bases). The germline V and J ends were trimmed by 2 bases and 1 base, with 11 bases remaining between them. CDR3 length: 15 residues. Germline loops: CDR1 GTSNPN, CDR2 SVGIG (reference sequence). CDR3 nucleotides: TGTGCCTGGAGTTCCGGGACACTGAACACCGGGGAGCTGTTTTTT. Translation gives CAWSSGTLNTGELFF.

The chain has TRBV27 and TRBJ1-2, with 12 bases that match TRBD1. From germline, CDR1 is MNHEY and CDR2 SMNVEV (reference sequence). The CDR3 spans 15 residues. J was trimmed by 4 bases and V by 8 bases; bases with no gene match: 8. The CDR3 sequence is CASLPGQGAIYGYTF. As DNA, the CDR3 is TGTGCCAGCTTGCCGGGACAGGGGGCGATCTATGGCTACACCTTC.

The V and J genes are TRBV30 and TRBJ1-2; D is possibly TRBD1 (6 bases). The germline V and J ends were trimmed by 0 bases and 1 base, with 9 bases remaining between them. CDR1 and CDR2 from the germline V gene are GTSNPN and SVGIG (reference sequence). The CDR3 contains 14 residues. The CDR3 loop is CAWSVQGGNYGYTF. For the CDR3, the DNA is TGTGCCTGGAGTGTACAGGGCGGTAACTATGGCTACACCTTC. Together with reference TRBV30 and TRBJ1-2, the CDR3 gives the full variable domain: SQTIHQWPATLVQPVGSPLSLECTVEGTSNPNLYWYRQAAGRGLQLLFYSVGIGQISSEVPQNLSASRPQDRQFILSSKKLLLSDSGFYLCAWSVQGGNYGYTFGSGTRLTVV.

The gene calls are TRBV7-9 and TRBJ2-5; unclear D gene. Trimming removed 5 bases from V and 1 base from J, with 8 bases in between. The CDR3 has 13 amino acids. Per germline, CDR1 SEHNR and CDR2 FQNEAQ (reference sequence). The CDR3 sequence: CASSDTLQETQYF. Written as DNA, the CDR3 is TGTGCCAGCAGCGATACTCTCCAAGAGACCCAGTACTTC.

The genes are TRBV9 and TRBJ1-4; TRBD1 matches 7 bases. Germline V CDR1 and CDR2: SGDLS, YYNGEE. CDR3 length: 19 amino acids. V shed 2 bases and J 8 bases; nucleotides not matched to a gene: 21. The CDR3 DNA reads TGTGCCAGCAGCGTGCCCCTCTTTGCTTGGACAGGTCGATGGGAAAAACTGTTTTTT. Amino acids: CASSVPLFAWTGRWEKLFF. Based on the CDR3 plus reference TRBV9 and TRBJ1-4, the full variable domain is DSGVTQTPKHLITATGQRVTLRCSPRSGDLSVYWYQQSLDQGLQFLIQYYNGEERAKGNILERFSAQQFPDLHSELNLSSLELGDSALYFCASSVPLFAWTGRWEKLFFGSGTQLSVL.

The chain employs TRBV11-2 and TRBJ1-1; D is ambiguous. Trimming shortened V by 1 base and J by 0 bases, and 3 bases separated the two germline ends. Germline V gives CDR1 SGHAT, CDR2 FQNNGV. The CDR3 loop spans 13 amino acids. CDR3 bases: TGTGCCAGCAGCTTAGTCTTGAACACTGAAGCTTTCTTT. Translation gives CASSLVLNTEAFF.

The rearrangement joins TRBV6-1 to TRBJ2-7, with TRBD2 as a possible D gene (5 bases). The CDR3 consists of 13 residues. CDR1 is MNHNS, CDR2 SASEGT, per germline. Trimming removed 3 bases from V and 3 bases from J, with 9 bases in between. CDR3: CASSDGVGYEQYF. CDR3 nucleotide sequence: TGTGCCAGCAGTGACGGGGTAGGCTACGAGCAGTACTTC.